The 15 T cell receptor beta chains below all came from one sample that was sequenced in a study of cytomegalovirus exposure and HLA in healthy donors (dated by TCRdb to 2016 to 2017). Library construction relied on the immunoSEQ multiplex PCR assay. For the multiplex PCR, a mixture combining 60 forward primers for TCR Vbeta segments and 13 reverse primers for TCR Jbeta segments was used. The immuneACCESS repertoire file appears here via TCRdb, limited to in-frame rearrangements. These files lack a portion of the clones; in checked studies, under half of the deficit traces to unresolved V genes, and the cause of the others is not known. The sample table lists some 150,000 clones, 70% to 80% of them with a count of one. The ten largest clones add up to 1.8% of the sample. Sequences were obtained from PBMCs. These receptor sequences come from a female donor in good health and CMV-seropositive.

This clone was observed a handful of times. At the DNA level, this CDR3 is encoded by other sequences in the same sample as well. The chain has TRBV2 and TRBJ1-5; D is unclear. The CDR3 is 13 amino acids. V dropped 5 bases and J dropped 0 bases, with 5 bases sitting between them. The germline CDR1 and CDR2 sequences are SNHLY and FYNNEI. CDR3 nucleotide sequence: TGTGCCAGCAGTAGAGATAGCAATCAGCCCCAGCATTTT. It specifies CASSRDSNQPQHF.

The chain combines TRBV18 with TRBJ1-2; TRBD1 is a possible D gene (6 bases). V was clipped by 3 bases and J by 0 bases, with 14 bases between them. This CDR3 region has 16 residues. Per germline, CDR1 KGHSH and CDR2 LQKENI. This CDR3 reads CASSPYRQDSNYGYTF. CDR3 nucleotide sequence: TGTGCCAGCTCACCCTACAGACAGGATTCTAACTATGGCTACACCTTC.

This clone came up a few times. The chain combines TRBV7-9 with TRBJ2-6; 11 bases map to TRBD1. From germline, CDR1 is SEHNR and CDR2 FQNEAQ (reference sequence). V gave up 2 bases and J gave up 2 bases; unmatched junction bases: 2. The CDR3 loop spans 17 amino acids. This CDR3 is CASSLWGQGAGANVLTF. The CDR3, as DNA: TGTGCCAGCAGCTTATGGGGACAGGGGGCTGGGGCCAACGTCCTGACTTTC. The full variable domain, completed using reference TRBV7-9 and TRBJ2-6, is DTGVSQNPRHKITKRGQNVTFRCDPISEHNRLYWYRQTLGQGPEFLTYFQNEAQLEKSRLLSDRFSAERPKGSFSTLEIQRTEQGDSAMYLCASSLWGQGAGANVLTFGAGSRLTVL.

The chain links TRBV15 to TRBJ2-1, with D possibly matching TRBD2 (6 bases). V was clipped by 5 bases and J by 7 bases, with 21 bases between them. Germline loops: CDR1 LNHNV, CDR2 YYDKDF (reference sequence). The CDR3 contains 16 residues. This CDR3 reads CATSRRGGVVGNEQFF. DNA of the CDR3: TGTGCCACCAGCCGAAGGGGAGGAGTCGTTGGGAATGAGCAGTTCTTC. The full variable domain, its missing parts supplied by reference TRBV15 and TRBJ2-1, is DAMVIQNPRYQVTQFGKPVTLSCSQTLNHNVMYWYQQKSSQAPKLLFHYYDKDFNNEADTPDNFQSRRPNTSFCFLDIRSPGLGDTAMYLCATSRRGGVVGNEQFFGPGTRLTVL.

The chain joins TRBV5-4 to TRBJ2-7, with 9 nucleotides matching TRBD1. This CDR3 contains 14 residues. With 0 bases clipped from V and 2 bases from J, the junction kept 0 bases outside the gene matches. The germline gives CDR1 SGHNT, CDR2 YYREEE (reference sequence). The DNA for the CDR3 is TGTGCCAGCAGCTTGGGACAGGGGGCCTACGAGCAGTACTTC. It encodes CASSLGQGAYEQYF. The complete variable domain, with remaining parts taken from reference TRBV5-4 and TRBJ2-7, reads ETGVTQSPTHLIKTRGQQVTLRCSSQSGHNTVSWYQQALGQGPQFIFQYYREEENGRGNFPPRFSGLQFPNYSSELNVNALELDDSALYLCASSLGQGAYEQYFGPGTRLTVT.

The gene calls are TRBV30 and TRBJ2-3; 13 nucleotides match TRBD2. CDR1 is GTSNPN and CDR2 is SVGIG in the germline V gene (reference sequence). The CDR3 runs 21 residues. Trimming cost V 2 bases and J 4 bases; bases outside gene matches: 21. CDR3 residues: CAWSRQGAVGLAGAPADTQYF. In DNA, the CDR3 is TGTGCCTGGAGTAGGCAGGGGGCGGTTGGACTAGCGGGAGCCCCCGCAGATACGCAGTATTTT. The whole variable domain, filled in from reference TRBV30 and TRBJ2-3, reads SQTIHQWPATLVQPVGSPLSLECTVEGTSNPNLYWYRQAAGRGLQLLFYSVGIGQISSEVPQNLSASRPQDRQFILSSKKLLLSDSGFYLCAWSRQGAVGLAGAPADTQYFGPGTRLTVL.

This clone was recorded a few times. This chain links TRBV5-1 with TRBJ1-4; no clear D. The germline gives CDR1 SGHRS, CDR2 YFSETQ. The CDR3 is made up of 14 amino acids. The V and J ends lost 3 bases and 4 bases respectively, with 10 bases between them. CDR3 in amino acids: CASSSGRDNEKLFF. CDR3 in DNA: TGCGCCAGCAGCTCGGGAAGGGATAATGAAAAACTGTTTTTT. Full variable domain (remainder filled in from reference TRBV5-1 and TRBJ1-4): KAGVTQTPRYLIKTRGQQVTLSCSPISGHRSVSWYQQTPGQGLQFLFEYFSETQRNKGNFPGRFSGRQFSNSRSEMNVSTLELGDSALYLCASSSGRDNEKLFFGSGTQLSVL.

Only one count was recorded for this clone. This rearrangement joins TRBV6-6 to TRBJ1-3; D gene ambiguous. Germline loops: CDR1 MNHNY, CDR2 SVGAGI (reference sequence). V lost 6 bases and J 0 bases, leaving 9 bases between the germline ends. This CDR3 spans 14 amino acids. CDR3 sequence: CASRPDNSGNTIYF. CDR3 coding DNA: TGTGCCAGCAGACCCGACAACTCTGGAAACACCATATATTTT.

V usage is TRBV11-2 and J usage is TRBJ2-7, with 8 bases matching TRBD2. Trimming took 4 bases from V and 9 from J; bases not matched to a gene: 8. CDR3 length: 13 amino acids. Germline assignment: CDR1 SGHAT and CDR2 FQNNGV. The CDR3 nucleotides are TGTGCCAGCAGCTACCCGGGACTAGTCAGGCAGTACTTC. Its protein is CASSYPGLVRQYF.

The rearrangement links TRBV18 to TRBJ2-6; tentative D call: TRBD2 (5 bases). The V end was cut by 5 bases, the J end by 4 bases, with 15 bases between. The CDR3 spans 16 residues. Per germline, CDR1 KGHSH and CDR2 LQKENI. CDR3 sequence: CASSSSDSRGANVLTF. CDR3 nucleotides: TGTGCCAGCTCATCTTCGGACTCCCGAGGGGCCAACGTCCTGACTTTC. The full variable domain, with the rest looked up from reference TRBV18 and TRBJ2-6, is NAGVMQNPRHLVRRRGQEARLRCSPMKGHSHVYWYRQLPEEGLKFMVYLQKENIIDESGMPKERFSAEFPKEGPSILRIQQVVRGDSAAYFCASSSSDSRGANVLTFGAGSRLTVL.

This CDR3 is CASSFLDRVIGELFF. Here the CDR3 DNA reads TGTGCCAGCAGCTTTCTGGACAGGGTTATCGGGGAGCTGTTTTTT. The chain is built from TRBV5-5 and TRBJ2-2; 8 bases line up with TRBD1. CDR3 length equals 15 residues. J gave up 7 bases and V 2 bases, and 7 bases lay outside the gene matches. Germline V gene sequence: CDR1 SGHKS, CDR2 YYEKEE (reference sequence).

This chain joins TRBV7-8 and TRBJ2-7, with 8 bases aligning to TRBD2. The V and J ends lost 1 base and 5 bases, in that order; junction bases with no gene match: 7. The CDR3 loop spans 15 amino acids. The V gene's germline CDR1 is SGHVS and CDR2 FQNEAQ. CDR3 nucleotides: TGTGCCAGCAGCTTAGTGGGGCTAGCGGGCCACGAGCAGTACTTC. This codes for CASSLVGLAGHEQYF.

The J gene is TRBJ2-3, the V gene TRBV11-2; maybe TRBD2 (6 bases). This CDR3 comprises 14 residues. CDR1 is SGHAT, CDR2 FQNNGV, per germline. Trimming removed 3 bases at V and 2 bases at J, with 9 bases between. CDR3 nucleotide sequence: TGTGCCAGCAGCTTGGGACTCCCCACAGATACGCAGTATTTT. Its protein product is CASSLGLPTDTQYF.

This sequence joins TRBV11-2 and TRBJ2-7; possible D gene TRBD1, 6 bases. The V gene lost 4 bases and the J gene lost 3 bases, with 22 bases spanning the gap. Germline CDR1 reads SGHAT; CDR2 reads FQNNGV. The CDR3 runs 17 residues. CDR3 loop: CASSSIQGRTGIYEQYF. The CDR3 DNA sequence: TGTGCCAGCAGCTCGATTCAAGGACGAACAGGGATCTACGAGCAGTACTTC. The whole variable domain, remainder taken from reference TRBV11-2 and TRBJ2-7, is EAGVAQSPRYKIIEKRQSVAFWCNPISGHATLYWYQQILGQGPKLLIQFQNNGVVDDSQLPKDRFSAERLKGVDSTLKIQPAKLEDSAVYLCASSSIQGRTGIYEQYFGPGTRLTVT.

The chain recombines TRBV10-3 with TRBJ2-1; TRBD1 matches at 8 bases. CDR1 ENHRY and CDR2 SYGVKD come from the germline V gene. The J segment lost 7 bases and the V segment lost 3 bases, leaving 5 bases of the junction unmatched. This CDR3 contains 14 residues. The CDR3 loop reads CAISDPQGANEQFF. The CDR3 nucleotides are TGTGCCATCAGTGATCCTCAGGGGGCGAATGAGCAGTTCTTC.